The 8 T cell receptor beta chains reported below all come from one sample, sequenced in a study of blood T cell repertoires in COVID-19. The table came from immunoSEQ multiplex PCR; TCRdb's copy has only in-frame clones and leaves some out. The sample holds some 240,000 clones, over 60% seen once. Sequencing input: peripheral blood. The receptors shown here come from a woman between 65 and 79 years old with acute or convalescent COVID-19.

This clone was picked up a small number of times. The CDR3 DNA sequence: TGTGCCAGCAGGGGACAGAGGGGTCAGCCCCAGCATTTT. As protein: CASRGQRGQPQHF. The chain joins TRBV6-5 to TRBJ1-5; TRBD1 aligns across 7 bases. J was trimmed by 6 bases and V by 6 bases; bases with no gene match: 5. In germline, CDR1 is MNHEY, CDR2 SVGAGI. There are 13 residues in the CDR3.

The rearrangement joins TRBV10-3 to TRBJ2-7, with a possible D match to TRBD1 (5 bases). CDR3 length: 14 amino acids. V was pared by 3 bases and J by 5 bases, with 14 bases between. The germline gives CDR1 ENHRY, CDR2 SYGVKD. CDR3: CAISDRPLRDEQYF. The CDR3 coding sequence is TGTGCCATCAGTGACAGGCCGCTCAGGGACGAGCAGTACTTC.

As concerns this clone: Other DNA variants within this sample encode the same CDR3. The rearrangement joins TRBV12-3 or TRBV12-4 to TRBJ2-5; a possible D gene is TRBD2 (5 bases). The CDR3 totals 11 residues. V lost 6 bases to trimming and J lost 5 bases, with 7 bases between them. CDR3 sequence reads: CASSPGETQYF. CDR3 nucleotide sequence: TGTGCCAGCAGCCCGGGGGAGACCCAGTACTTC.

The V call is TRBV9, the J call TRBJ2-3; no firm D call. Germline lookup yields CDR1 SGDLS and CDR2 YYNGEE. This CDR3 contains 14 residues. Trimming shortened V by 2 bases and J by 0 bases, and 7 bases separated the two germline ends. The CDR3 bases are TGTGCCAGCAGCGTCCAGATTAGCACAGATACGCAGTATTTT. Translating it yields CASSVQISTDTQYF.

This clone was counted a single time. The CDR3 DNA reads TGTGCCAGCAGCCAAAGTGAGGGGGTCGGCTACACCTTC. Translation gives CASSQSEGVGYTF. The chain joins TRBV3-1 (or the pseudogene TRBV3-2) to TRBJ1-2; weak D call: TRBD1 (6 bases). The V gene's germline CDR1 is LGHDT and CDR2 YNNKEL (reference sequence). The CDR3 runs 13 residues. V was trimmed by 2 bases and J by 8 bases, leaving 12 bases between them.

The chain recombines TRBV3-1 (or the pseudogene TRBV3-2) with TRBJ2-3; 12 bases align to TRBD2. The CDR3 has 17 amino acids. After removal of 0 bases from V and 5 bases from J, the junction contained 6 bases not matched to a gene. Germline V lookup: CDR1 LGHDT, CDR2 YNNKEL (reference sequence). As DNA, the CDR3 is TGTGCCAGCAGCCAAGAGCTAGCGGGGGGGCGGAGAGATACGCAGTATTTT. It specifies CASSQELAGGRRDTQYF.

The chain employs TRBV11-2 and TRBJ2-5, with a tentative D call TRBD2 (5 bases). Per germline, CDR1 SGHAT and CDR2 FQNNGV. The V end was cut by 1 base, the J end by 4 bases, with 13 bases between. The CDR3 sequence is 15 residues long. CDR3 DNA: TGTGCCAGCAGCTTAGGGACGGGGTTTACAGAGACCCAGTACTTC. The encoded protein is CASSLGTGFTETQYF. Based on the CDR3 plus reference TRBV11-2 and TRBJ2-5, the full variable domain is EAGVAQSPRYKIIEKRQSVAFWCNPISGHATLYWYQQILGQGPKLLIQFQNNGVVDDSQLPKDRFSAERLKGVDSTLKIQPAKLEDSAVYLCASSLGTGFTETQYFGPGTRLLVL.

The rearrangement joins TRBV18 to TRBJ2-3; 8 bases are shared with TRBD1. V was clipped by 3 bases and J by 5 bases; unmatched bases: 10. Germline CDR1 reads KGHSH; CDR2 reads LQKENI. This CDR3 spans 16 amino acids. The CDR3 DNA reads as TGTGCCAGCTCACCGACGATGGCAGGGGGCGAAGATACGCAGTATTTT. This codes for CASSPTMAGGEDTQYF.